A single sample gave rise to the 21 T cell receptor beta chains below, sequenced in a study of metastatic and nonmetastatic thyroid tumors. TCRdb re-processed the PCR reads through MiXCR. The table has approximately 29,000 clones, about 32% seen once. Each patient came to thyroid surgery without any prior treatment (of any kind). Sequencing used blood. Receptors originate from a female donor with papillary thyroid cancer or a benign thyroid nodule (not recorded which). Some clones in this sample may be carry-over from other donors' samples.

This clone was recorded a few times. V and J are TRBV6-1 and TRBJ2-5; TRBD1 agrees at 7 bases. V lost 2 bases and J lost 8; bases outside the gene matches: 11. Germline values: CDR1 MNHNS, CDR2 SASEGT. This CDR3 is 15 amino acids long. The CDR3 coding sequence is TGTGCCAGCAGTGAATCGTGGGGGCAGGGGGATACCCAGTACTTC. This sequence encodes CASSESWGQGDTQYF.

The V call is TRBV7-4, the J call TRBJ2-3, with 11 bases aligning to TRBD2. J was trimmed by 9 bases and V by 1 base; bases with no gene match: 12. The germline V gene has CDR1 SGHVT and CDR2 SQSDAQ. The CDR3 extends over 17 amino acids. The DNA of the CDR3 is TGTGCCAGCAGCTTAGTAGTGGGGTCTAGCGGGGGGCTGACGCAGTATTTT. This gives the protein CASSLVVGSSGGLTQYF.

This clone was detected ten times or more. The V and J genes are TRBV4-1 and TRBJ1-5; D uncertain. The germline V and J ends were trimmed by 8 bases and 2 bases, with 10 bases remaining between them. The CDR3 consists of 13 residues. Per germline, CDR1 MGHRA and CDR2 YSYEKL. The CDR3 protein is CASREGGNQPQHF. The CDR3 coding sequence is TGCGCCAGCCGGGAGGGCGGCAATCAGCCCCAGCATTTT.

This clone was seen only a few times. The rearrangement links TRBV28 to TRBJ1-5; D gene unclear. This CDR3 has 12 residues. Germline V lookup: CDR1 MDHEN, CDR2 SYDVKM. In DNA form, the CDR3 reads TGTTCCGGCAGTTCTGGAGGCCAGCCCCAGCATTTT. It encodes CSGSSGGQPQHF.

This clone was observed at least ten times. V gene TRBV4-3 combines with J gene TRBJ2-2; TRBD2 aligns across 7 bases. Trimming at V came to 3 bases and at J to 6 bases, leaving 1 base not matched to a gene. Germline-derived CDR1 and CDR2 are LGHNA and YSLEER. This CDR3 spans 13 amino acids. The CDR3 region has the DNA TGCGCCAGCAGCCAGGCGGGGGCCGGGGAGCTGTTTTTT. This codes for CASSQAGAGELFF.

Remarks on this clone: At one boundary the junction diverges from the germline segment, which might be a read error. The rearrangement uses TRBV6-5 and TRBJ2-7, with D uncertain. CDR1 MNHEY and CDR2 SVGAGI come from the germline V gene. CDR3 length: 11 amino acids. CDR3 region: CASSYSHEQYF. CDR3 DNA sequence: TGTGCCAGCAGTTACTCCCACGAGCAGTACTTC.

The genes are TRBV20-1 and TRBJ2-7; TRBD2 might be the D (6 bases). Between the trimmed V and J ends, which lost 5 bases and 5 bases, there was a span of 13 bases. This CDR3 comprises 12 residues. Germline assignment: CDR1 DFQATT and CDR2 SNEGSKA (reference sequence). The chain's CDR3 is CSALRDSHEQYF. CDR3 coding DNA: TGCAGTGCTTTGCGGGACTCTCACGAGCAGTACTTC.

V and J are TRBV25-1 and TRBJ2-7; D ambiguous. Trimming pared 6 bases from V and 4 bases from J, leaving 4 bases between. The CDR3 extends over 10 amino acids. Germline values: CDR1 MGHDK, CDR2 SYGVNS. The CDR3 sequence: CASRDYEQYF. Here the CDR3 DNA reads TGTGCCAGCAGAGATTACGAGCAGTACTTC.

CDR3 in amino acids: CSVPGQGNTGELFF. The CDR3 coding sequence is TGCAGTGTCCCGGGACAGGGGAACACCGGGGAGCTGTTTTTT. This chain connects TRBV20-1 to TRBJ2-2; TRBD1 matches at 9 bases. CDR3 length equals 14 residues. J lost 1 base, V lost 7 bases, and 4 bases had no gene match. Germline V gene data show CDR1 as DFQATT and CDR2 as SNEGSKA (reference sequence).

The chain employs TRBV12-3 or TRBV12-4 and TRBJ2-3; no clear D gene. V lost 2 bases and J lost 3, with 3 bases in between. CDR3 length: 12 residues. CDR3 sequence (DNA): TGTGCCAGCAGTTTATCTACAGATACGCAGTATTTT. Amino acid sequence: CASSLSTDTQYF.

This clone came up a few times. V is TRBV6-2 or TRBV6-3 and J is TRBJ1-5; no firm D call. The V end was cut by 6 bases, the J end by 9 bases, with 18 bases between. Per the germline V gene, CDR1 is MNHEY and CDR2 is SVGEGT. CDR3 length: 14 amino acids. The CDR3 protein is CASRRAIDQTPQHF. DNA of the CDR3: TGTGCCAGCAGGAGGGCGATCGATCAAACGCCCCAGCATTTT.

This clone is medium-sized. This chain uses TRBV6-1 with TRBJ1-1; D gene ambiguous. Per germline, CDR1 MNHNS and CDR2 SASEGT. V lost 2 bases and J lost 0, with 7 bases in between. The CDR3 is made up of 14 amino acids. The DNA for the CDR3 is TGTGCCAGCAGTGAATCGGCTATGAACACTGAAGCTTTCTTT. Encoded protein: CASSESAMNTEAFF.

The rearrangement uses TRBV4-2 and TRBJ1-2, with unresolved D. The V end lost 0 bases, the J end lost 4 bases, and 15 bases lay between the germline ends. Germline assignment: CDR1 LGHNA and CDR2 YNFKEQ. There are 16 residues in the CDR3. The CDR3 sequence is CASSQDPAVRSYGYTF. The CDR3 nucleotides read TGTGCCAGCAGCCAAGATCCGGCGGTTCGTAGCTATGGCTACACCTTC.

This chain connects TRBV2 to TRBJ1-1; the D gene is possibly TRBD1 (6 bases). Germline V lookup: CDR1 SNHLY, CDR2 FYNNEI. V lost 5 bases and J lost 3, with 10 bases in between. CDR3 size: 13 residues. This CDR3 reads CASSQGTYTEAFF. As DNA, the CDR3 is TGTGCCAGCAGTCAAGGGACATACACTGAAGCTTTCTTT.

The table lists this clone with many counts. V usage is TRBV19 and J usage is TRBJ1-1, with 8 bases aligning to TRBD1. V dropped 7 bases and J dropped 2; count of bases not matched to a gene: 6. CDR3 length: 14 amino acids. From germline, CDR1 is LNHDA and CDR2 SQIVND (reference sequence). The CDR3 DNA reads TGTGCCAGTAACCCCAGGGGGCCTAACACTGAAGCTTTCTTT. This encodes CASNPRGPNTEAFF.

Many counts were recorded for this clone. This chain connects TRBV4-1 to TRBJ1-4, with unresolved D. From germline, CDR1 is MGHRA and CDR2 YSYEKL. CDR3 length equals 13 residues. Trimming cost V 2 bases and J 8 bases, with 9 bases left between them. DNA of the CDR3: TGCGCCAGCAGCCAAACGGTAGGGGAAAAACTGTTTTTT. Translating it yields CASSQTVGEKLFF.

The chain carries TRBV20-1 and TRBJ2-5, with 12 bases that match TRBD2. Germline V gene data show CDR1 as DFQATT and CDR2 as SNEGSKA (reference sequence). V trimming: 3 bases; J trimming: 4 bases; junction bases outside the gene matches: 12. CDR3 length: 17 residues. This CDR3 is CSASSHLAGGFGETQYF. For the CDR3, the DNA is TGCAGTGCTAGTAGTCATCTAGCGGGAGGGTTTGGAGAGACCCAGTACTTC.

The table lists this clone with many counts. The chain combines TRBV27 with TRBJ1-4; D may be TRBD1 (6 bases). The ends were cut back, 6 bases at V and 6 bases at J, with 20 bases in the middle. The V gene's germline CDR1 is MNHEY and CDR2 SMNVEV (reference sequence). The CDR3 length is 16 residues. The CDR3 here is CASSLTMGATDEKLFF. The DNA for the CDR3 is TGTGCCAGCAGCCTTACTATGGGGGCTACAGATGAAAAACTGTTTTTT.

Note on this clone: The conserved closing phenylalanine or tryptophan is absent in this CDR3, likely reflecting a read error. The rearrangement uses TRBV6-2 or TRBV6-3 and TRBJ1-2, with D tentatively TRBD1 (5 bases). The CDR3 has 14 residues. Germline CDR1 and CDR2: MNHEY and SVGEGT. CDR3 DNA sequence: TGTACCAGCAGCCCCCTGGACATAACCTATGTCTACACCTTA. Protein sequence: CTSSPLDITYVYTL.

This clone has a handful of counts. The chain carries TRBV6-1 and TRBJ2-1, with D unresolved. Germline CDR1 reads MNHNS; CDR2 reads SASEGT. This CDR3 has 13 amino acids. The V end was cut by 4 bases, the J end by 5 bases, with 9 bases between. In DNA, the CDR3 is TGTGCCAGCAGTGGGGTCAGCAACAATGAGCAGTTCTTC. Translating it yields CASSGVSNNEQFF.

In its sample, this clone was seen a few times. This chain uses TRBV28 with TRBJ2-7, with D maybe TRBD2 (6 bases). Germline lookup yields CDR1 MDHEN and CDR2 SYDVKM. The CDR3 has 13 residues. V dropped 6 bases and J dropped 5 bases, with 14 bases sitting between them. CDR3 DNA: TGTGCCAGCAGACTTGACGGGGGTAACGAGCAGTACTTC. It translates to CASRLDGGNEQYF.